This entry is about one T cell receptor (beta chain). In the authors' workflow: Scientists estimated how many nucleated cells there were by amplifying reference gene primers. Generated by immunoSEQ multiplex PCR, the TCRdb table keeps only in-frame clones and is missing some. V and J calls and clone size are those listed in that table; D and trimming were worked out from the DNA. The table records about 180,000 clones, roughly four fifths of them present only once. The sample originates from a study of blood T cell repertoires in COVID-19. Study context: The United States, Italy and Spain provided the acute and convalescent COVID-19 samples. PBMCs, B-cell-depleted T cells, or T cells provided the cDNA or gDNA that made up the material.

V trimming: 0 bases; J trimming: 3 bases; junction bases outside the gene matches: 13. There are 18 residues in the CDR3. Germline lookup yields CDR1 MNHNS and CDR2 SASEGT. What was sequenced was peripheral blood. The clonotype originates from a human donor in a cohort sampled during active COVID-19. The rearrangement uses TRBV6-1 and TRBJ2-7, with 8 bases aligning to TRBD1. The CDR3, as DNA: TGTGCCAGCAGTGAAGCCCCTCCCGGACAGGGAATAAGCTACGAGCAGTACTTC. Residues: CASSEAPPGQGISYEQYF.